The 22 T cell receptor beta chains given below trace back to one sample, sequenced in a study of metastatic and nonmetastatic thyroid tumors. No treatment of any kind had been given to any patient before thyroid surgery. TCRdb re-clonotyped the PCR reads via MiXCR. This sample has 5,000 to 7,500 clones; about 30% occur once, and the top ten carry over 15%. Sequences were obtained from adjacent normal tissue. The receptors were sampled from a female donor with papillary thyroid cancer or a benign thyroid nodule (not recorded which). Some clones in this sample may be carry-over from other donors' samples.

A few counts support this clone. The chain has TRBV12-5 and TRBJ2-7, with D maybe TRBD1 (6 bases). Germline CDR1 and CDR2: LGHNT and FRNRAP. The V end lost 1 base, the J end lost 4 bases, and 14 bases lay between the germline ends. The CDR3 extends over 15 amino acids. The CDR3 DNA sequence: TGTGCTAGTGGTTTGGGCCCGGGACAAGGTTACGAGCAGTACTTC. It translates to CASGLGPGQGYEQYF.

This clone was counted at least ten times. The V gene is TRBV12-3 or TRBV12-4, the J gene TRBJ2-3, with 7 bases identical to TRBD1. V lost 1 base, J lost 2 bases, and 3 bases stayed unmatched. This CDR3 spans 15 amino acids. CDR3 in DNA: TGTGCCAGCAGTTTAGAGGGACAGAACACAGATACGCAGTATTTT. As protein: CASSLEGQNTDTQYF.

The chain carries TRBV7-6 and TRBJ2-5; tentatively, D is TRBD1 (5 bases). CDR3 length: 15 amino acids. V lost 1 base to trimming and J lost 5 bases, with 14 bases between them. The germline gives CDR1 SGHVS, CDR2 FNYEAQ. The CDR3 DNA follows: TGTGCCAGCAGCTTAGGGGCAGGGAATATGGAGACCCAGTACTTC. It codes for CASSLGAGNMETQYF.

V usage is TRBV19 and J usage is TRBJ2-2; D gene uncertain. The V end was cut by 5 bases, the J end by 0 bases, with 19 bases between. This CDR3 spans 18 amino acids. Germline assignment: CDR1 LNHDA and CDR2 SQIVND (reference sequence). The CDR3 DNA reads TGTGCCAGTAGTGGCTTTCGTGGAAAAACTTCGAACACCGGGGAGCTGTTTTTT. This sequence encodes CASSGFRGKTSNTGELFF.

The table lists this clone with a few counts. The J gene is TRBJ2-7, the V gene TRBV7-2; no definite D call. The CDR3 length is 12 residues. Trimming left V 5 bases short and J 3 bases short, with 8 bases between. Germline CDR1 reads SGHTA; CDR2 reads FQGNSA. CDR3 residues: CASSHNSYEQYF. The DNA of the CDR3 is TGTGCCAGCAGCCACAACAGCTACGAGCAGTACTTC.

Concerning this clone itself: Mismatch with germline at one junction end may stem from a read error. J is TRBJ2-7 and V is TRBV7-6, with 8 bases identical to TRBD2. The CDR3 spans 12 residues. Germline loops: CDR1 SGHVS, CDR2 FNYEAQ. CDR3 protein: CATSKTREVFHF. The DNA for the CDR3 is TGTGCCACAAGCAAGACGCGGGAGGTCTTCCACTTC.

This clone was counted only a few times. The gene calls are TRBV6-1 and TRBJ1-4; D uncertain. The CDR3 totals 14 residues. The germline CDR1 and CDR2 sequences are MNHNS and SASEGT. Trimming took off 6 bases at V and 4 bases at J, with 12 bases between the two ends. The CDR3 coding sequence is TGTGCCAGCAGGATGGGCGGAGGTAATGAAAAACTGTTTTTT. It yields the protein CASRMGGGNEKLFF.

This chain connects TRBV5-6 to TRBJ2-3; D gene uncertain. Germline V gene lookup returns CDR1 SGHDT and CDR2 YYEEEE. The CDR3 has 11 residues. Trimming took 0 bases from V and 5 from J, leaving 1 base between them. CDR3 residues: CASSLGDTQYF. The DNA for the CDR3 is TGTGCCAGCAGCTTGGGAGATACGCAGTATTTT.

V is TRBV20-1 and J is TRBJ1-6; D ambiguous. V was clipped by 4 bases and J by 8 bases, with 21 bases between them. Germline V gives CDR1 DFQATT, CDR2 SNEGSKA (reference sequence). The CDR3 consists of 16 residues. CDR3 DNA: TGCAGTGCTATGGAGTCCCGGAGGAGTTGGGATTCACCCCTCCACTTT. Its protein product is CSAMESRRSWDSPLHF.

The chain links TRBV6-1 to TRBJ1-1; the match to TRBD1 covers 7 bases. The germline CDR1 and CDR2 sequences are MNHNS and SASEGT. The CDR3 contains 13 residues. The ends lost 11 bases at V and 1 base at J; junction bases unmatched: 7. The CDR3 nucleotides read TGTGCCGCCGACCGGGACAGGAACACTGAAGCTTTCTTT. Protein: CAADRDRNTEAFF.

V usage is TRBV28 and J usage is TRBJ2-7; 10 bases are a match to TRBD1. This CDR3 region has 13 residues. Germline V CDR1 and CDR2: MDHEN, SYDVKM. J lost 6 bases, V lost 10 bases, and 9 bases had no gene match. The CDR3 reads CATWDRGVGEQYF. The CDR3 bases are TGTGCCACCTGGGACAGGGGTGTTGGCGAGCAGTACTTC.

This rearrangement joins TRBV7-9 to TRBJ2-4; 11 nucleotides match TRBD1. The J call is uncertain, as TRBJ2-5 better fits the DNA end. The germline V gene has CDR1 SEHNR and CDR2 FQNEAQ (reference sequence). This CDR3 region has 17 residues. CDR3 in DNA: TGTGCCAGCAGCCTCCTTGACGGACAGGGGGCGAGAGAGACCCAGTACTTC. Translating gives CASSLLDGQGARETQYF.

In regard to this clone: Germline is not matched at one junction end, which may reflect a read error. The chain recombines TRBV2 with TRBJ2-1, with D possibly being TRBD2 (5 bases). Per germline, CDR1 SNHLY and CDR2 FYNNEI. The CDR3 spans 15 residues. The CDR3 region is CASSEGLPCYNEEFF. The CDR3 DNA reads as TGTGCCAGCAGCGAAGGACTGCCATGCTACAATGAGGAGTTCTTC. Based on the CDR3 plus reference TRBV2 and TRBJ2-1, the full variable domain is EPEVTQTPSHQVTQMGQEVILRCVPISNHLYFYWYRQILGQKVEFLVSFYNNEISEKSEIFDDQFSVERPDGSNFTLKIRSTKLEDSAMYFCASSEGLPCYNEEFFGPGTRLTVL.

In its sample, this clone was seen once. The chain joins TRBV5-4 to TRBJ2-1; TRBD1 matches at 9 bases. Germline V gene sequence: CDR1 SGHNT, CDR2 YYREEE (reference sequence). J gave up 10 bases and V 0 bases, and 17 bases lay outside the gene matches. The length of the CDR3 is 18 residues. The CDR3 coding sequence is TGTGCCAGCAGCTTGGGTGTTTGGGGACAGGGTGGGTGCGGAGAGCAGTTCTTC. Amino acids: CASSLGVWGQGGCGEQFF.

This chain links TRBV20-1 with TRBJ2-7, with TRBD2 identical over 9 bases. The germline gives CDR1 DFQATT, CDR2 SNEGSKA (reference sequence). With V trimmed by 3 bases and J by 5 bases, 8 bases remained unmatched. The CDR3 is made up of 14 amino acids. CDR3 residues: CSARPGLASDEQYF. In nucleotides, the CDR3 is TGCAGTGCTAGGCCGGGACTAGCATCTGACGAGCAGTACTTC.

V is TRBV2 and J is TRBJ2-7, with 9 positions matching TRBD1. The germline V gene encodes CDR1 SNHLY and CDR2 FYNNEI. CDR3 length equals 13 residues. V was pared by 8 bases and J by 2 bases, with 4 bases of the junction left unmatched. This CDR3 reads CASERTGAYEQYF. The CDR3 DNA follows: TGTGCCAGCGAACGGACAGGGGCCTACGAGCAGTACTTC.

The chain links TRBV20-1 to TRBJ2-1; the match to TRBD2 covers 11 bases. Germline trimming cut 3 bases from V and 10 bases from J; bases unmatched to any gene: 14. This CDR3 region has 16 residues. Germline V gene sequence: CDR1 DFQATT, CDR2 SNEGSKA (reference sequence). The CDR3 here is CSARPRTSGSSYEQFF. The CDR3, as DNA: TGCAGTGCTAGGCCACGAACTAGCGGGAGTTCTTACGAGCAGTTCTTC.

The gene calls are TRBV12-3 or TRBV12-4 and TRBJ1-2; no clear D gene. The V end was cut by 4 bases, the J end by 6 bases, with 6 bases between. The CDR3 sequence is 11 residues long. The CDR3 is CASSSRHGYTF. CDR3 DNA: TGTGCCAGCAGTTCCCGCCATGGCTACACCTTC.

This sequence joins TRBV27 and TRBJ1-5, with a possible D match to TRBD1 (5 bases). The CDR3 sequence is 15 residues long. Trimming cost V 6 bases and J 2 bases, with 14 bases left between them. Germline assignment: CDR1 MNHEY and CDR2 SMNVEV (reference sequence). The DNA for the CDR3 is TGTGCCAGCAGAACCTCGGGAGGGGGCAATCAGCCCCAGCATTTT. Residues: CASRTSGGGNQPQHF.

The DNA for the CDR3 is TGTGCCAGCAGCTTACCAGCGGTAGGCCCGAACACCGGGGAGCTGTTTTTT. Residues: CASSLPAVGPNTGELFF. This sequence joins TRBV7-3 and TRBJ2-2, with D tentatively TRBD2 (5 bases). The germline V gene encodes CDR1 SGHTA and CDR2 FQGTGA. The CDR3 extends over 17 amino acids. V was pared by 2 bases and J by 0 bases, with 13 bases between.

This clone has more than one count but fewer than ten. The CDR3, as DNA: TGTGCCAGCAGCTGGGACAATGAAAAACTGTTTTTT. This encodes CASSWDNEKLFF. This rearrangement joins TRBV11-2 to TRBJ1-4, with D perhaps TRBD1 (5 bases). Deletions cut 4 bases from V and 5 bases from J, with 5 bases between. CDR3 length: 12 amino acids. Looked up from germline, CDR1 is SGHAT and CDR2 is FQNNGV.

The V call is TRBV5-1, the J call TRBJ1-1, with D possibly matching TRBD1 (5 bases). Germline CDR1 reads SGHRS; CDR2 reads YFSETQ. CDR3 size: 14 residues. V lost 2 bases to trimming and J lost 3 bases, with 11 bases between them. The CDR3 spells CASSLEGRYTEAFF. The CDR3 DNA is TGCGCCAGCAGCTTAGAGGGGCGGTACACTGAAGCTTTCTTT.